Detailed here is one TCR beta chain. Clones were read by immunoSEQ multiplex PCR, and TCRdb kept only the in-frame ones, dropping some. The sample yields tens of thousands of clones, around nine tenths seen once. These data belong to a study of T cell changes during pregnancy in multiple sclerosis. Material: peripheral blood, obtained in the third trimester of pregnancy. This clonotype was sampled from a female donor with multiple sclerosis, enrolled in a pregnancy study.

The CDR3: CASSPPNLGELFF. In DNA, the CDR3 is TGTGCCAGCAGCCCCCCTAATCTCGGGGAGCTGTTTTTT. The chain recombines TRBV5-6 with TRBJ2-2; D remains ambiguous. CDR3 length: 13 residues. CDR1 is SGHDT and CDR2 is YYEEEE in the germline V gene. Trimming pared 4 bases from V and 7 bases from J, leaving 11 bases between.